A selection of T cell receptor beta chains follows, all from one sample in a study of T cell responses to AZD1222 COVID-19 vaccine. This table comes from immunoSEQ multiplex PCR, and its TCRdb copy is limited to in-frame clones, with some not included. The sample consists of 150,000 to 200,000 clones, around 89% of them appearing once. Material: peripheral blood, obtained on day 0 of AZD1222 vaccination. Source of these receptors: an adult in good health. CDR3s include the opening cysteine and the closing phenylalanine or tryptophan. D genes are given only for firm matches. Some rows have no size entry. The others give once, few or many, or a class for an expanded clone.

J	V	D	size	CDR3	DNA
TRBJ1-6	TRBV7-2	-	-	CASSLGGPSPLHF	TGTGCCAGCAGCTTAGGGGGGCCTTCACCCCTCCACTTT
TRBJ1-6	TRBV4-2	-	few	CASSPQAGSPLHF	TGTGCCAGCAGCCCGCAGGCGGGTTCACCCCTCCACTTT
TRBJ1-1	TRBV12-3/TRBV12-4	TRBD1	-	CAGTGGNTEAFF	TGTGCCGGGACAGGGGGCAACACTGAAGCTTTCTTT
TRBJ1-2	TRBV3-1/TRBV3-2	TRBD1	-	CASSAGGKNYGYTF	TGTGCCAGCAGCGCAGGGGGCAAGAACTATGGCTACACCTTC
TRBJ2-1	TRBV5-1	TRBD2	-	CASSLGPSGSSNEQFF	TGCGCCAGCAGCTTGGGACCTAGCGGGAGTTCCAATGAGCAGTTCTTC
TRBJ1-2	TRBV29-1	-	-	CSVVLGRSIGLNGYTF	TGCAGCGTTGTCCTTGGCAGGTCGATAGGGTTGAATGGCTACACCTTC
TRBJ2-5	TRBV27	TRBD2	-	CASSQGLAGQETQYF	TGTGCCAGCAGCCAGGGACTAGCGGGTCAAGAGACCCAGTACTTC
TRBJ2-7	TRBV19	-	-	CASSIGPTVYEQYF	TGTGCCAGTAGTATAGGCCCTACAGTCTACGAGCAGTACTTC
TRBJ1-6	TRBV10-3	TRBD1	once	CAINLTGDEGSPLHF	TGTGCCATCAACCTGACAGGGGACGAGGGATCACCCCTCCACTTT
TRBJ1-5	TRBV5-1	-	-	CASSVQGQGQPQHF	TGCGCCAGCAGCGTCCAGGGTCAAGGTCAGCCCCAGCATTTT
TRBJ1-2	TRBV28	-	-	CASNSGDQTAGYTF	TGTGCCAGCAATTCCGGGGATCAAACCGCTGGCTACACCTTC
TRBJ1-5	TRBV6-6	-	-	CASTQRGNSNQPQHF	TGTGCCAGCACCCAACGGGGTAACAGCAATCAGCCCCAGCATTTT
TRBJ2-7	TRBV30	TRBD1	-	CAHSKGQGPYEQYF	TGTGCTCATAGTAAGGGACAGGGCCCCTACGAGCAGTACTTC
TRBJ1-6	TRBV18	TRBD1	-	CASSPLGTANALYNSPLHF	TGTGCCAGCTCACCCCTCGGGACAGCCAACGCCCTATATAATTCACCCCTCCACTTT
TRBJ2-5	TRBV19	TRBD1	-	CATAGQAIQETQYF	TGTGCCACCGCGGGACAGGCCATCCAAGAGACCCAGTACTTC
TRBJ1-4	TRBV5-4	-	-	CASSLAGRNEKLFF	TGTGCCAGCAGCTTGGCCGGGAGGAATGAAAAACTGTTTTTT
TRBJ2-3	TRBV28	TRBD2	-	CASRPGTSGSSNTQYF	TGTGCCAGCAGGCCCGGGACTAGCGGGAGCAGTAATACGCAGTATTTT
TRBJ1-2	TRBV5-1	-	-	CASSSLNPNRDRYKDGYTF	TGCGCCAGCAGCTCACTCAACCCCAACCGGGATAGGTACAAGGATGGCTACACCTTC
TRBJ1-2	TRBV5-4	TRBD1	-	CASSPDLGQGRSGYTF	TGTGCCAGCAGCCCCGACCTTGGACAGGGACGCTCTGGCTACACCTTC
TRBJ1-4	TRBV7-3	-	-	CASSLTLAATNEKLFF	TGTGCCAGCAGCTTAACTTTGGCCGCAACTAATGAAAAACTGTTTTTT
TRBJ2-5	TRBV13	TRBD2	-	CASSFRASGVLQETQYF	TGTGCCAGCAGCTTTCGGGCTAGCGGGGTGCTTCAAGAGACCCAGTACTTC
TRBJ2-1	TRBV7-9	TRBD2	-	CASSPGLVSYNEQFF	TGTGCCAGCAGTCCCGGACTAGTTTCATACAATGAGCAGTTCTTC
TRBJ2-2	TRBV30	-	once	CAWGSRGVFGELFF	TGTGCCTGGGGCTCCAGGGGCGTTTTCGGGGAGCTGTTTTTT
TRBJ2-5	TRBV7-2	TRBD2	-	CASSLGLAGGEETQYF	TGTGCCAGCAGCTTAGGACTCGCGGGGGGGGAGGAGACCCAGTACTTC
TRBJ2-7	TRBV5-4	-	-	CASSLETMTYEQYF	TGTGCCAGCAGCTTGGAGACTATGACCTACGAGCAGTACTTC
TRBJ1-1	TRBV5-1	TRBD1	-	CASSPGQGNTEAFF	TGCGCCAGCAGCCCGGGACAGGGAAACACTGAAGCTTTCTTT
TRBJ1-6	TRBV7-8	-	-	CASSRERTVPYNSPLHF	TGTGCCAGCAGCCGAGAGCGGACAGTCCCCTATAATTCACCCCTCCACTTT
TRBJ1-5	TRBV18	TRBD1	-	CASSPTGGGYSNQPQHF	TGTGCCAGCTCACCGACAGGGGGTGGTTATAGCAATCAGCCCCAGCATTTT
TRBJ1-1	TRBV30	TRBD1	-	CAWTPGTANTEAFF	TGTGCCTGGACCCCCGGGACAGCGAACACTGAAGCTTTCTTT
TRBJ1-4	TRBV5-4	TRBD1	-	CASSLAGQGGEKLFF	TGTGCCAGCAGCTTGGCCGGACAGGGAGGGGAAAAACTGTTTTTT
TRBJ1-2	TRBV9	-	once	CASSGAGAAGYTF	TGTGCCAGCAGCGGGGCAGGGGCTGCCGGCTACACCTTC
TRBJ1-5	TRBV19	-	many	CASSIGVGLSNQPQHF	TGTGCCAGTAGTATAGGGGTGGGTCTGAGCAATCAGCCCCAGCATTTT
TRBJ2-7	TRBV19	-	-	CASSILGLSSYEQYF	TGTGCCAGTAGTATTCTGGGTCTCAGCTCCTACGAGCAGTACTTC
TRBJ1-4	TRBV6-5	-	-	CASRKEGLRNEKLFF	TGTGCCAGCAGGAAAGAAGGACTCCGTAATGAAAAACTGTTTTTT
TRBJ1-6	TRBV18	TRBD1	-	CASSQWDRGGSPLHF	TGTGCCAGCTCACAATGGGACAGGGGAGGTTCACCCCTCCACTTT
TRBJ2-5	TRBV6-4	-	-	CASSDSFTGAIQETQYF	TGTGCCAGCAGTGACTCTTTTACTGGGGCCATACAAGAGACCCAGTACTTC
TRBJ2-7	TRBV6-5	-	once	CASSLRVVYEQYF	TGTGCCAGCAGTCTAAGGGTGGTTTACGAGCAGTACTTC
TRBJ1-2	TRBV5-1	-	few	CASSQNERTPGSFYGYTF	TGCGCCAGCAGCCAAAACGAGCGTACTCCGGGCTCGTTTTATGGCTACACCTTC
TRBJ2-2	TRBV11-1	TRBD1	-	CASSFRTGVSTGELFF	TGTGCCAGCAGCTTTAGGACAGGGGTCTCCACCGGGGAGCTGTTTTTT
TRBJ2-7	TRBV7-2	-	-	CASSSERTIGGDEQYF	TGTGCCAGCAGTTCCGAGAGGACTATAGGGGGCGATGAGCAGTACTTC
TRBJ1-1	TRBV4-2	-	-	CASSQIALGDTEAFF	TGTGCCAGCAGCCAAATCGCCTTGGGGGACACTGAAGCTTTCTTT
TRBJ2-5	TRBV24-1	-	-	CATSAGQETQYF	TGTGCCACCAGTGCGGGTCAAGAGACCCAGTACTTC
TRBJ2-2	TRBV6-1	TRBD1	-	CASSEFSFRTGVPTGELFF	TGTGCCAGCAGTGAATTCTCATTTAGGACAGGGGTGCCCACCGGGGAGCTGTTTTTT
TRBJ2-2	TRBV5-1	TRBD1	-	CASSTGQALTGELFF	TGCGCCAGCAGCACTGGACAGGCCCTCACCGGGGAGCTGTTTTTT
TRBJ2-7	TRBV24-1	TRBD2	-	CATSSAGGRDEQYF	TGTGCCACCAGTTCTGCCGGGGGGAGGGACGAGCAGTACTTC
TRBJ1-2	TRBV6-5	TRBD1	once	CASSLWTGDFGGYTF	TGTGCCAGCAGTCTCTGGACAGGGGATTTTGGTGGCTACACCTTC
TRBJ2-7	TRBV12-3/TRBV12-4	-	-	CASSFGRVSEQYF	TGTGCCAGCAGTTTTGGAAGGGTCAGCGAGCAGTACTTC
TRBJ2-3	TRBV7-9	-	-	CASRPERDLLGDTQYF	TGTGCCAGCAGACCAGAGAGAGACTTGTTGGGAGATACGCAGTATTTT
TRBJ1-4	TRBV18	-	-	CASSPSGEEKLFF	TGTGCCAGCTCACCGTCGGGGGAGGAAAAACTGTTTTTT
TRBJ2-7	TRBV28	-	once	CASGQIDVYEQYF	TGTGCCAGTGGACAGATAGATGTCTACGAGCAGTACTTC
TRBJ1-5	TRBV19	TRBD1	-	CASMDRGFGNQPQHF	TGTGCCAGTATGGACAGGGGGTTTGGTAATCAGCCCCAGCATTTT
TRBJ2-7	TRBV6-5	-	-	CASSYLGARYEQYF	TGTGCCAGCAGTTACTTGGGGGCGCGATACGAGCAGTACTTC
TRBJ1-2	TRBV7-6	TRBD1	-	CASSRTGGVDGYTF	TGTGCCAGCAGCAGGACAGGGGGTGTGGATGGCTACACCTTC
TRBJ1-6	TRBV5-6	TRBD1	-	CASSIDRAFNSPLHF	TGTGCCAGCAGCATAGACAGGGCCTTTAATTCACCCCTCCACTTT
TRBJ2-5	TRBV6-2/TRBV6-3	-	many	CASSSTLPTRDETQYF	TGTGCCAGCAGTTCAACCCTCCCGACTAGAGACGAGACCCAGTACTTC
TRBJ1-5	TRBV27	TRBD1	once	CASSLHGGDRVYSNQPQHF	TGTGCCAGCAGTTTACATGGTGGGGACAGGGTTTATAGCAATCAGCCCCAGCATTTT
TRBJ1-2	TRBV19	-	-	CASSIENFYGYTF	TGTGCCAGTAGTATAGAGAATTTCTATGGCTACACCTTC
TRBJ1-1	TRBV5-1	-	-	CASSSTRGHWNTEAFF	TGCGCCAGCAGCTCGACCAGGGGACACTGGAACACTGAAGCTTTCTTT
TRBJ1-5	TRBV11-3	-	-	CASSLADGGLFAQHF	TGTGCCAGCAGCTTAGCCGACGGGGGCCTTTTCGCCCAGCATTTT